Listed here are 21 T cell receptor beta chains from one sample, sequenced in a study of CD4+ T cells in melanoma. Produced via immunoSEQ multiplex PCR; TCRdb's table is partial and in-frame only. The sample carries tens of thousands of clones, around 79% recorded once. The specimen sequenced was cells from a culture (not recorded whether cultured in vitro). The source of these receptors is a human donor with melanoma.

This clone was found a few times. The rearrangement joins TRBV10-2 to TRBJ1-2; D possibly corresponds to TRBD1 (6 bases). The CDR3 is 13 residues long. The V gene lost 8 bases and the J gene lost 8 bases, with 18 bases spanning the gap. Per the germline V gene, CDR1 is WSHSY and CDR2 is SAAADI. CDR3 region: CASRVGGAGGYTF. In DNA form, the CDR3 reads TGCGCCAGCCGGGTTGGGGGCGCAGGGGGCTACACCTTC.

The chain has TRBV27 and TRBJ1-1; 8 bases fit TRBD1. The ends lost 5 bases at V and 1 base at J; junction bases unmatched: 12. The CDR3 totals 17 residues. Germline CDR1 is MNHEY and CDR2 is SMNVEV (reference sequence). CDR3 region: CASSPRTGRIANTEAFF. In nucleotides, the CDR3 is TGTGCCAGCAGTCCCAGGACAGGGCGGATCGCGAACACTGAAGCTTTCTTT.

The chain combines TRBV5-1 with TRBJ2-7; the match to TRBD2 covers 14 bases. The CDR3 is 16 residues long. Germline V lookup: CDR1 SGHRS, CDR2 YFSETQ. V was clipped by 0 bases and J by 4 bases; unmatched bases: 3. This CDR3 reads CASSLGGTSGGYEQYF. CDR3 coding DNA: TGCGCCAGCAGCTTGGGGGGGACTAGCGGGGGATACGAGCAGTACTTC.

This clone was counted only a few times. The gene calls are TRBV18 and TRBJ1-2, with D unresolved. The V end was cut by 6 bases, the J end by 3 bases, with 17 bases between. This CDR3 comprises 15 residues. Looked up from germline, CDR1 is KGHSH and CDR2 is LQKENI. CDR3 coding DNA: TGTGCCAGCTCCAGGAATGGGAGGTTGGACTATGGCTACACCTTC. Translation: CASSRNGRLDYGYTF.

V gene TRBV6-1 combines with J gene TRBJ1-6, with D hard to call. Trimming removed 6 bases at V and 7 bases at J, with 13 bases between. Germline assignment: CDR1 MNHNS and CDR2 SASEGT. This CDR3 region has 14 residues. The CDR3 coding sequence is TGTGCCAGCAGGCGGGCAGGAGAAAATTCACCCCTCCACTTT. As protein: CASRRAGENSPLHF.

The rearrangement links TRBV9 to TRBJ2-1, with a possible D match to TRBD2 (5 bases). CDR1 and CDR2 from the germline V gene are SGDLS and YYNGEE. The CDR3 has 14 residues. Trimming removed 4 bases at V and 6 bases at J, with 14 bases between. The CDR3 DNA follows: TGTGCCAGCAGCTCAGACGGGGTGAGCAATGAGCAGTTCTTC. This encodes CASSSDGVSNEQFF.

This chain uses TRBV11-2 with TRBJ1-1; no reliable D call. The length of the CDR3 is 16 residues. CDR1 SGHAT and CDR2 FQNNGV come from the germline V gene. Between the trimmed V and J ends, which lost 6 bases and 0 bases, there was a span of 17 bases. The CDR3: CASRPFIGPLNTEAFF. CDR3 bases: TGTGCCAGCAGACCATTTATTGGGCCCCTGAACACTGAAGCTTTCTTT.

The chain combines TRBV21-1 with TRBJ1-5. TRBV21-1 is listed as a pseudogene. The length of the CDR3 is 16 residues. DNA of the CDR3: TGTGCCAGCAGCCTGCCAGGTGAGCGAGAATCAATTTGCCAGCATTTT. Amino acid sequence: CASSLPGERESICQHF.

This clone was counted only a few times. The chain combines TRBV15 with TRBJ1-2; D gene ambiguous. CDR1 and CDR2 (germline): LNHNV, YYDKDF (reference sequence). CDR3 length: 17 residues. V gave up 3 bases and J gave up 2 bases, with 19 bases separating them. CDR3 DNA sequence: TGTGCCACCAGCAGTCTAAATCTAGGGAGGGAAAACTATGGCTACACCTTC. Translating gives CATSSLNLGRENYGYTF.

The J gene is TRBJ1-6, the V gene TRBV7-9, with 9 nucleotides matching TRBD1. Germline V gene sequence: CDR1 SEHNR, CDR2 FQNEAQ (reference sequence). J gave up 9 bases and V 3 bases, and 6 bases lay outside the gene matches. The CDR3 is made up of 15 amino acids. The DNA of the CDR3 is TGTGCCAGCAGCTTGGGGGACAGGGTCGGTTCACCCCTCCACTTT. Amino acid sequence: CASSLGDRVGSPLHF. The complete variable domain, with remaining parts taken from reference TRBV7-9 and TRBJ1-6, reads DTGVSQNPRHKITKRGQNVTFRCDPISEHNRLYWYRQTLGQGPEFLTYFQNEAQLEKSRLLSDRFSAERPKGSFSTLEIQRTEQGDSAMYLCASSLGDRVGSPLHFGNGTRLTVT.

This clone has just one count. The chain is built from TRBV6-1 and TRBJ1-4, with no clear D. Germline V gene sequence: CDR1 MNHNS, CDR2 SASEGT. Trimming shortened V by 7 bases and J by 6 bases, and 15 bases separated the two germline ends. This CDR3 spans 14 amino acids. For the CDR3, the DNA is TGTGCCAGCATTAATCCCGGGATCTATGAAAAACTGTTTTTT. Protein product: CASINPGIYEKLFF.

This chain links TRBV4-1 with TRBJ2-1; D perhaps matches TRBD1 (6 bases). CDR1 is MGHRA and CDR2 is YSYEKL in the germline V gene. The CDR3 runs 16 residues. With 4 bases removed from V and 5 bases from J, the gap between germline ends came to 18 bases. CDR3 DNA sequence: TGCGCCAGCAGCCGCCTAAGTGGGGGCAGTAACAATGAGCAGTTCTTC. Residues: CASSRLSGGSNNEQFF.

In DNA form, the CDR3 reads TGTGCCAGCTCACCGCTACGAGGGACGGGGTTTTACGAGCAGTACTTC. It specifies CASSPLRGTGFYEQYF. V usage is TRBV18 and J usage is TRBJ2-7; the D call may be TRBD1 or TRBD2 (5 bases each). Trimming pared 3 bases from V and 4 bases from J, leaving 19 bases between. CDR1 is KGHSH, CDR2 LQKENI, per germline. This CDR3 has 16 residues.

The genes are TRBV5-6 and TRBJ1-2; a weak D match, TRBD1 (5 bases). Trimming pared 6 bases from V and 4 bases from J, leaving 22 bases between. Germline V gene lookup returns CDR1 SGHDT and CDR2 YYEEEE. CDR3 size: 16 residues. In DNA, the CDR3 is TGTGCCAGCACCTCCTGGGGACGGCCGTATAGCTATGGCTACACCTTC. This encodes CASTSWGRPYSYGYTF.

This clone was detected only a few times. V usage is TRBV30 and J usage is TRBJ1-2, with 8 bases fitting TRBD1. CDR1 GTSNPN and CDR2 SVGIG come from the germline V gene (reference sequence). The CDR3 sequence is 15 residues long. J was trimmed by 4 bases and V by 2 bases; bases with no gene match: 9. CDR3 loop: CAWSPLTGVFYGYTF. The CDR3 nucleotides read TGTGCCTGGAGTCCCTTGACAGGGGTCTTCTATGGCTACACCTTC.

The chain joins TRBV5-5 to TRBJ2-5; maybe TRBD2 (5 bases). CDR1 and CDR2 from the germline V gene are SGHKS and YYEKEE (reference sequence). This CDR3 contains 15 residues. V lost 1 base and J lost 0, with 10 bases in between. The CDR3 bases are TGTGCCAGCAGCTTGAATCCGACTAACCAAGAGACCCAGTACTTC. This sequence encodes CASSLNPTNQETQYF.

The DNA for the CDR3 is TGTGCCAGCAGCAACGCAGGGGGCTCTGGAAACACCATATATTTT. Protein product: CASSNAGGSGNTIYF. The chain combines TRBV2 with TRBJ1-3, with TRBD1 matching 7 bases. This CDR3 has 15 residues. The V and J ends lost 6 bases and 0 bases, in that order; junction bases with no gene match: 5. The germline V gene has CDR1 SNHLY and CDR2 FYNNEI.

The rearrangement joins TRBV4-2 to TRBJ1-2; D gene ambiguous. The CDR3 is 14 amino acids. The V and J ends lost 1 base and 6 bases respectively, with 12 bases between them. Per germline, CDR1 LGHNA and CDR2 YNFKEQ. The CDR3 is CASSQANPRDGYTF. CDR3 bases: TGTGCCAGCAGCCAAGCAAACCCCCGTGATGGCTACACCTTC.

This sequence joins TRBV27 and TRBJ2-7, with 7 bases aligning to TRBD1. Germline V gene data show CDR1 as MNHEY and CDR2 as SMNVEV (reference sequence). With V trimmed by 6 bases and J by 2 bases, 10 bases remained unmatched. This CDR3 is 15 amino acids long. This CDR3 is CASSRSGGSPYEQYF. CDR3 nucleotide sequence: TGTGCCAGCAGCCGATCAGGGGGATCACCCTACGAGCAGTACTTC.

The chain employs TRBV7-6 and TRBJ2-3; unclear D gene. CDR1 and CDR2 (germline): SGHVS, FNYEAQ. V lost 2 bases and J lost 0, with 6 bases in between. The CDR3 extends over 14 amino acids. Here the CDR3 reads CASSLPASTDTQYF. CDR3 DNA sequence: TGTGCCAGCAGCTTACCTGCTAGCACAGATACGCAGTATTTT.

CDR3 loop: CASSSGGQRDSYEQYF. CDR3 sequence (DNA): TGTGCCAGCAGCTCCGGAGGACAGAGGGACTCCTACGAGCAGTACTTC. The chain combines TRBV7-9 with TRBJ2-7, with D possibly TRBD1 on 6 matching bases. Germline V gives CDR1 SEHNR, CDR2 FQNEAQ (reference sequence). V was shortened by 4 bases and J by 0 bases, with 16 bases between the two germline ends. The CDR3 spans 16 residues.